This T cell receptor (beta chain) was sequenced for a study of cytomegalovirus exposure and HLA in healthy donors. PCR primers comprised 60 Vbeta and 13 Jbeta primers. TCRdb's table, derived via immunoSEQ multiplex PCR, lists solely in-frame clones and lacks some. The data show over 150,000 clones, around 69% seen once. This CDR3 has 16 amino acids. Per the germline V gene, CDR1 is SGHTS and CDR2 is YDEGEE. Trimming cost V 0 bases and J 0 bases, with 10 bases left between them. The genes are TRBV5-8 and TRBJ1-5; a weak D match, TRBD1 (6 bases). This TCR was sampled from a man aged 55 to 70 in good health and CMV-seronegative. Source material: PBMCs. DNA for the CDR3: TGTGCCAGCAGCTTGGTCAGGGGCTATAGCAATCAGCCCCAGCATTTT. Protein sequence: CASSLVRGYSNQPQHF.